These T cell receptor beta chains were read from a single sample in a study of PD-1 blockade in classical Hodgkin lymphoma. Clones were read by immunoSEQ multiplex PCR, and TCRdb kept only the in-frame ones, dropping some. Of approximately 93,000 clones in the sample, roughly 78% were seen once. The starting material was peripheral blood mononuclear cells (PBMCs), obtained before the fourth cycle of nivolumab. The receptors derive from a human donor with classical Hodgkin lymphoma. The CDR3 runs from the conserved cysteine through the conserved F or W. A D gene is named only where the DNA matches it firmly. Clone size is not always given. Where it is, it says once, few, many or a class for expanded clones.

TGTGCCAGTAGTATCGCATTTGCAGATACGCAGTATTTT,CASSIAFADTQYF,.,TRBV19,.,TRBJ2-3,13
TGTGCCAGTAGTATTCTTAAGGGCGGGAGCTCCTACAATGAGCAGTTCTTC,CASSILKGGSSYNEQFF,TRBD2,TRBV19,.,TRBJ2-1,17
TGTGCCAGCAGCAGGACTAGCGGGAATCAAAATGAGCAGTTCTTC,CASSRTSGNQNEQFF,TRBD2,TRBV5-4,.,TRBJ2-1,15
TGTGCCAGCACCCTAGGGGCAGGGATGGTTAGCAATCAGCCCCAGCATTTT,CASTLGAGMVSNQPQHF,.,TRBV7-6,few,TRBJ1-5,17
TGTGCCAGCAGTTACACAGGGGCCCTTAATCAGCCCCAGCATTTT,CASSYTGALNQPQHF,TRBD1,TRBV6-6,.,TRBJ1-5,15
TGTGCCAGCAGTCTGACTTTGGACACCCCCTACGAGCAGTACTTC,CASSLTLDTPYEQYF,.,TRBV27,.,TRBJ2-7,15
TGTGCCAGCAGTTCCTCCGGGACAGGACTATACGAGCAGTACTTC,CASSSSGTGLYEQYF,TRBD1,TRBV28,.,TRBJ2-7,15
TGTGCCAGCAGCTTAAGTAGCGGAGAGTACAGTGAGCAGTTCTTC,CASSLSSGEYSEQFF,.,TRBV7-2,.,TRBJ2-1,15
TGTGCCAGCAGACCAGGACAGGGTGACAATTCACCCCTCCACTTT,CASRPGQGDNSPLHF,TRBD1,TRBV6-5,once,TRBJ1-6,15
TGTGCCAGCAGTTACGGGCAGACTGAAGCTTTCTTT,CASSYGQTEAFF,.,TRBV6-5,.,TRBJ1-1,12
TGCGCCAGCAGCCTCAGACAGGGGCTAGTGGGGAACACTGAAGCTTTCTTT,CASSLRQGLVGNTEAFF,TRBD1,TRBV5-1,.,TRBJ1-1,17
TGTGCCAGCAGCAAACAGGGGGCGGAAGCTTTCTTT,CASSKQGAEAFF,TRBD1,TRBV7-9,.,TRBJ1-1,12
TGCGCCAGCAGCTCGGAAGTGTTTAATGAAAAACTGTTTTTT,CASSSEVFNEKLFF,.,TRBV5-1,.,TRBJ1-4,14
TGTGCCAGCAGCCACAAAAGGGACAGGGTCGTCGGGGAGCAGTACTTC,CASSHKRDRVVGEQYF,TRBD1,TRBV14,.,TRBJ2-7,16